This TCR beta chain was sequenced for a study of PD-1 blockade in classical Hodgkin lymphoma. Study-level background: A 3 mg/kg intravenous dose of nivolumab was received by patients every 2 weeks.

Each patient's relapse followed autologous stem cell transplantation, and brentuximab vedotin exposure varied. CD8+ T cells were isolated from thawed PBMCs by magnetic negative selection. This clone has just a few counts. Its antigen is not identified. Other DNA sequences in this sample translate to the same CDR3. The table came from immunoSEQ multiplex PCR; TCRdb's copy has only in-frame clones and leaves some out. The sample consists of about 2,400 clones, around 64% of them appearing once. Looked up from germline, CDR1 is LNHDA and CDR2 is SQIVND (reference sequence). The V and J ends lost 3 bases and 0 bases respectively, with 3 bases between them. The CDR3 totals 13 residues. Overall study findings and caveats: There was a significant rise in CD4+ TCR diversity by C4D1, with no such rise for CD8+. Nivolumab initiated under 1 year post-ASCT led to patient exclusion. Diminished baseline TCR diversity has been reported in newly diagnosed patients relative to healthy donors.

The clonotype originates from a human donor with classical Hodgkin lymphoma. The V gene is TRBV19, the J gene TRBJ1-5; unclear D gene. This specimen was CD8+ T cells from blood, taken at baseline. The CDR3, as DNA: TGTGCCAGTAGTATCACTAGCAATCAGCCCCAGCATTTT. Protein sequence: CASSITSNQPQHF.